Reported below is one TCR beta chain. Its antigen is unknown. It was across several immunoSEQ plates that each subset's genomic DNA was evenly split. The table came from immunoSEQ multiplex PCR; TCRdb's copy has only in-frame clones and leaves some out. This repertoire shows approximately 2.1 million clones, more than 85% found once; its top ten account for 0.39%. This specimen belongs to a study of shared clonotypes between healthy human individuals. Findings and limits, study-wide: In the sorted subsets, rarefaction showed sequencing was incomplete despite large depth. It was observed that 5% to 6.5% of naive CD4 clonotypes were shared across several donors.

The CDR3 totals 16 residues. Germline V gene lookup returns CDR1 SGDLS and CDR2 YYNGEE. V trimming: 3 bases; J trimming: 6 bases; junction bases outside the gene matches: 9. CD4+ cells were split into CD45RA+ naive and CD45RA-negative memory subsets. The receptor was derived from a man younger than 35 in good health. Some clones in this sample may be carry-over from other donors' samples. Sequencing input: naive CD4+ T cells from PBMCs. Subset noted: CD45RA+ positively selected. The chain carries TRBV9 and TRBJ2-1, with TRBD2 matching over 10 bases. DNA for the CDR3: TGTGCCAGCAGCGCCAGAAGCGGGAGGGGGTCCAATGAGCAGTTCTTC. This encodes CASSARSGRGSNEQFF.